The TCR beta chain described here comes from a study of T cell responses to AZD1222 COVID-19 vaccine. Timing groups of about 4 and about 12 weeks for second doses were pooled. Sequencing used immunoSEQ multiplex PCR; TCRdb keeps in-frame clones, though not all of them. The table shows about 110,000 clones, with 80% to 95% occurring only once. In the case of this clone: Antigen unknown.

Study results and limitations: Seropositive AZD1222 recipients at baseline numbered only five or six. The reported proportion of spike-specific TCRs targeting unmutated variant regions was nearly half. Two AZD1222 doses significantly raised spike-specific TCR breadth and depth over controls.

This CDR3 region has 16 residues. J gave up 6 bases and V 6 bases, and 13 bases lay outside the gene matches. CDR1 and CDR2 (germline): LNHDA, SQIVND (reference sequence). This receptor was obtained from an adult who received the AZD1222 COVID-19 vaccine. Sample: peripheral blood, taken 28 days after the second AZD1222 dose. V is TRBV19 and J is TRBJ1-5, with 8 bases lining up with TRBD1. CDR3 bases: TGTGCCAGTAGCCCCGAAGACAGGGGCCGGACTCAGCCCCAGCATTTT. Translating gives CASSPEDRGRTQPQHF.